These 28 T cell receptor beta chains were all obtained from the same sample, sequenced in a study of blood T cell repertoires in COVID-19. Method: immunoSEQ multiplex PCR; TCRdb's copy keeps in-frame clones and lacks some. The data hold 90,000 to 100,000 clones, with 82% observed a single time. The material sequenced was peripheral blood. These receptors were taken from an elderly man with acute or convalescent COVID-19.

This clone was observed once. J is TRBJ2-1 and V is TRBV2; 12 bases are shared with TRBD2. The CDR3 has 15 residues. The V gene end was trimmed by 4 bases and the J gene end by 7 bases; junction bases not matched to a gene: 5. Germline CDR1 and CDR2: SNHLY and FYNNEI. This chain's CDR3 is CASSALTSGGNEQFF. Here the CDR3 DNA reads TGTGCCAGCAGTGCCCTTACTAGCGGGGGGAATGAGCAGTTCTTC. The full variable domain, with the rest looked up from reference TRBV2 and TRBJ2-1, is EPEVTQTPSHQVTQMGQEVILRCVPISNHLYFYWYRQILGQKVEFLVSFYNNEISEKSEIFDDQFSVERPDGSNFTLKIRSTKLEDSAMYFCASSALTSGGNEQFFGPGTRLTVL.

The chain recombines TRBV11-2 with TRBJ2-3; a weak D match, TRBD1 (5 bases). The CDR3 loop spans 14 amino acids. The V gene's germline CDR1 is SGHAT and CDR2 FQNNGV. The ends were cut back, 7 bases at V and 0 bases at J, with 11 bases in the middle. In DNA form, the CDR3 reads TGTGCCAGCATCACAGGTTTTAGCACAGATACGCAGTATTTT. The encoded protein is CASITGFSTDTQYF.

This chain links TRBV9 with TRBJ1-2, with D possibly TRBD1 on 5 matching bases. CDR1 and CDR2 from the germline V gene are SGDLS and YYNGEE. This CDR3 is built from 15 residues. Trimming pared 4 bases from V and 5 bases from J, leaving 18 bases between. The DNA of the CDR3 is TGTGCCAGCAGCCCAACGGGACTCCCGAGGTATGGCTACACCTTC. Its translation is CASSPTGLPRYGYTF. Drawing the rest from reference TRBV9 and TRBJ1-2, the complete variable domain is DSGVTQTPKHLITATGQRVTLRCSPRSGDLSVYWYQQSLDQGLQFLIQYYNGEERAKGNILERFSAQQFPDLHSELNLSSLELGDSALYFCASSPTGLPRYGYTFGSGTRLTVV.

This chain joins TRBV20-1 and TRBJ1-1, with TRBD1 as a possible D gene (5 bases). Germline CDR1 DFQATT, CDR2 SNEGSKA (reference sequence). There are 14 residues in the CDR3. The V and J ends lost 3 bases and 5 bases respectively, with 16 bases between them. CDR3 residues: CSASPGTRATEAFF. The CDR3 bases are TGCAGTGCTAGTCCCGGGACTAGAGCAACTGAAGCTTTCTTT.

The chain employs TRBV7-2 and TRBJ1-3, with unresolved D. The V gene's germline CDR1 is SGHTA and CDR2 FQGNSA. CDR3 length: 15 residues. V dropped 1 base and J dropped 0 bases, with 7 bases sitting between them. The CDR3 reads CASSLVTASGNTIYF. The CDR3 DNA reads as TGTGCCAGCAGCTTAGTAACAGCCTCTGGAAACACCATATATTTT.

The rearrangement joins TRBV18 to TRBJ2-5; the match to TRBD1 covers 7 bases. Germline CDR1 and CDR2: KGHSH and LQKENI. CDR3 length equals 13 residues. After removal of 6 bases from V and 2 bases from J, the junction contained 3 bases not matched to a gene. CDR3 amino acids: CASSTGEQETQYF. CDR3 DNA: TGTGCCAGCTCTACAGGGGAGCAAGAGACCCAGTACTTC.

This chain connects TRBV5-1 to TRBJ1-2, with 10 bases identical to TRBD1. J was trimmed by 6 bases and V by 7 bases; bases with no gene match: 9. Germline V gene sequence: CDR1 SGHRS, CDR2 YFSETQ. The CDR3 has 14 amino acids. CDR3 residues: CASEGTGVGNGYTF. The DNA of the CDR3 is TGCGCCAGCGAGGGGACAGGGGTAGGAAATGGCTACACCTTC. The variable domain in full, completed from reference TRBV5-1 and TRBJ1-2, reads KAGVTQTPRYLIKTRGQQVTLSCSPISGHRSVSWYQQTPGQGLQFLFEYFSETQRNKGNFPGRFSGRQFSNSRSEMNVSTLELGDSALYLCASEGTGVGNGYTFGSGTRLTVV.

The rearrangement uses TRBV2 and TRBJ1-5, with TRBD1 as a possible D gene (6 bases). Trimming took off 2 bases at V and 2 bases at J, with 10 bases between the two ends. Germline V lookup: CDR1 SNHLY, CDR2 FYNNEI. CDR3 size: 15 residues. The CDR3 bases are TGTGCCAGCAGTGAAAGGGCAGGGGGCAATCAGCCCCAGCATTTT. Translation gives CASSERAGGNQPQHF. The whole variable domain, filled in from reference TRBV2 and TRBJ1-5, reads EPEVTQTPSHQVTQMGQEVILRCVPISNHLYFYWYRQILGQKVEFLVSFYNNEISEKSEIFDDQFSVERPDGSNFTLKIRSTKLEDSAMYFCASSERAGGNQPQHFGDGTRLSIL.

The V and J genes are TRBV10-1 and TRBJ2-2, with TRBD1 identical over 8 bases. This CDR3 is built from 16 residues. With 2 bases clipped from V and 3 bases from J, the junction kept 5 bases outside the gene matches. Germline values: CDR1 WNHNN, CDR2 SYGVQD (reference sequence). CDR3 nucleotides: TGCGCCAGCAGTGAGAGCAGGGGGCTTGACACCGGGGAGCTGTTTTTT. Residues: CASSESRGLDTGELFF.

The rearrangement uses TRBV7-2 and TRBJ1-1; a possible D gene is TRBD1 (5 bases). V was clipped by 1 base and J by 0 bases, with 6 bases between them. The CDR3 length is 14 residues. The germline CDR1 and CDR2 sequences are SGHTA and FQGNSA. The CDR3 loop is CASSLGGLNTEAFF. CDR3 nucleotide sequence: TGTGCCAGCAGCTTAGGGGGCTTGAACACTGAAGCTTTCTTT.

In nucleotides, the CDR3 is TGTGCCAGCTCACCAGGGTGGGCAGGGGGCGACAATCAGCCCCAGCATTTT. Translation gives CASSPGWAGGDNQPQHF. The chain joins TRBV18 to TRBJ1-5, with 8 positions matching TRBD1. V was pared by 2 bases and J by 3 bases, with 9 bases of the junction left unmatched. The CDR3 has 17 residues. CDR1 and CDR2 (germline): KGHSH, LQKENI.

The chain couples TRBV28 to TRBJ1-2; weak D call: TRBD1 (6 bases). Trimming stripped 5 bases from V and 1 base from J, with 11 bases between. The CDR3 runs 14 residues. The germline V gene has CDR1 MDHEN and CDR2 SYDVKM. The CDR3 DNA is TGTGCCAGCAGTATACAACAGGGTAACTATGGCTACACCTTC. This encodes CASSIQQGNYGYTF.

There are a few counts of this clone. The DNA of the CDR3 is TGTGCCAGTAGAAACCCACAGGGGATGGACACCGGGGAGCTGTTTTTT. Residues: CASRNPQGMDTGELFF. This sequence joins TRBV19 and TRBJ2-2, with TRBD1 identical over 7 bases. From germline, CDR1 is LNHDA and CDR2 SQIVND (reference sequence). The CDR3 runs 16 residues. V dropped 6 bases and J dropped 3; count of bases not matched to a gene: 10.

This chain links TRBV19 with TRBJ2-7, with 9 bases aligning to TRBD1. The CDR3 loop spans 14 amino acids. The ends lost 10 bases at V and 3 bases at J; junction bases unmatched: 10. CDR1 is LNHDA, CDR2 SQIVND, per germline (reference sequence). For the CDR3, the DNA is TGTGCCATTACCCCCGGACAGGGGTACTACGAGCAGTACTTC. The encoded protein is CAITPGQGYYEQYF.

DNA for the CDR3: TGTGCCAGCAGCGTAGTTGATGAGGGAGGGTATGGCTACACCTTC. It encodes CASSVVDEGGYGYTF. The J gene is TRBJ1-2, the V gene TRBV9; no reliable D call. V was clipped by 0 bases and J by 5 bases, with 14 bases between them. The germline V gene encodes CDR1 SGDLS and CDR2 YYNGEE. The CDR3 has 15 amino acids.

The V and J genes are TRBV7-6 and TRBJ2-1, with a tentative D call TRBD2 (6 bases). Per the germline V gene, CDR1 is SGHVS and CDR2 is FNYEAQ. CDR3 length: 15 amino acids. V was shortened by 1 base and J by 3 bases, with 10 bases between the two germline ends. The CDR3 here is CASSLVGDFYNEQFF. The CDR3 region has the DNA TGTGCCAGCAGCTTAGTAGGGGACTTCTACAATGAGCAGTTCTTC.

This chain links TRBV28 with TRBJ2-7; 12 nucleotides match TRBD1. Germline-derived CDR1 and CDR2 are MDHEN and SYDVKM. Trimming removed 4 bases from V and 1 base from J; junction bases left unmatched: 8. The CDR3 contains 17 residues. CDR3 DNA sequence: TGTGCCAGCAGTTCACCGGGACAGGGGGCAGCGTCCTACGAGCAGTACTTC. It specifies CASSSPGQGAASYEQYF.

The chain couples TRBV11-3 to TRBJ1-1; D unclear. This CDR3 spans 17 amino acids. CDR1 is SGHNT, CDR2 YENEEA, per germline. Trimming cost V 2 bases and J 0 bases, with 16 bases left between them. In DNA form, the CDR3 reads TGTGCCAGCAGCTTAAGCTGGAACGGAGGAATGAACACTGAAGCTTTCTTT. Protein sequence: CASSLSWNGGMNTEAFF.

The V call is TRBV5-6, the J call TRBJ1-1; no clear D gene. The CDR3 runs 15 residues. Germline-derived CDR1 and CDR2 are SGHDT and YYEEEE. V shed 3 bases and J shed 0 bases, with 12 bases lying between them. Written as DNA, the CDR3 is TGTGCCAGCAGCTCAGGCCTGAGCATGAACACTGAAGCTTTCTTT. It yields the protein CASSSGLSMNTEAFF.

The CDR3 sequence is CASSPGTGLYIQYF. CDR3 sequence (DNA): TGTGCCAGCAGTCCCGGGACAGGGTTATACATTCAGTACTTC. The rearrangement joins TRBV28 to TRBJ2-4; 9 nucleotides align to TRBD1. The CDR3 has 14 residues. Germline values: CDR1 MDHEN, CDR2 SYDVKM. Unmatched junction bases numbered 7, after V lost 5 bases and J lost 8 bases.

This clone was observed a handful of times. The V call is TRBV4-1, the J call TRBJ1-1; weak D call: TRBD1 (5 bases). Trimming took off 5 bases at V and 4 bases at J, with 11 bases between the two ends. The CDR3 is 13 amino acids. The V gene's germline CDR1 is MGHRA and CDR2 YSYEKL. CDR3 sequence reads: CASSDPGGTEAFF. The DNA for the CDR3 is TGCGCCAGCAGCGATCCGGGGGGCACTGAAGCTTTCTTT.

Written as DNA, the CDR3 is TGCGCCAGCAGCCAAGATTGGGCATCGGGCACAGATACGCAGTATTTT. This codes for CASSQDWASGTDTQYF. The chain links TRBV4-1 to TRBJ2-3; D ambiguous. The CDR3 covers 16 residues. V was shortened by 0 bases and J by 1 base, with 11 bases between the two germline ends. Germline V gene lookup returns CDR1 MGHRA and CDR2 YSYEKL.

This clone was picked up a small number of times. The chain has TRBV18 and TRBJ1-3; 8 bases align to TRBD1. V was pared by 0 bases and J by 10 bases, with 8 bases of the junction left unmatched. Germline V CDR1 and CDR2: KGHSH, LQKENI. The CDR3 has 15 amino acids. The CDR3, as DNA: TGTGCCAGCTCACCACCCACGGGACAGGCGAAGACCATATATTTT. This sequence encodes CASSPPTGQAKTIYF.

The gene calls are TRBV6-2 or TRBV6-3 and TRBJ2-1, with TRBD2 matching 9 bases. V shed 5 bases, J shed 0 bases, and the junction held 8 bases outside the gene matches. The CDR3 spans 17 residues. Germline loops: CDR1 MNHEY, CDR2 SVGEGT. CDR3: CASSQKIAGVSYNEQFF. The CDR3 DNA is TGTGCCAGCAGTCAGAAGATAGCGGGAGTCTCCTACAATGAGCAGTTCTTC.

CDR3 protein: CASSLGGRNEQYF. CDR3 DNA: TGTGCCAGCAGTTTAGGGGGGAGGAACGAGCAGTACTTC. The genes are TRBV28 and TRBJ2-7; D might be TRBD2 (6 bases). Trimming took off 2 bases at V and 5 bases at J, with 10 bases between the two ends. The germline V gene has CDR1 MDHEN and CDR2 SYDVKM. The CDR3 has 13 amino acids.

This chain connects TRBV11-2 to TRBJ1-2; 9 nucleotides line up with TRBD1. There are 13 residues in the CDR3. The trim removed 3 bases at V and 8 bases at J, leaving 4 bases unmatched. Germline V lookup: CDR1 SGHAT, CDR2 FQNNGV. CDR3 sequence reads: CASSLGQGSGYTF. The DNA for the CDR3 is TGTGCCAGCAGCTTGGGACAGGGATCCGGCTACACCTTC.

This clone turned up a few times. The chain combines TRBV14 with TRBJ1-3; D remains unclear. Looked up from germline, CDR1 is SGHDN and CDR2 is FVKESK. V lost 4 bases to trimming and J lost 4 bases, with 8 bases between them. The CDR3 covers 13 residues. CDR3 bases: TGTGCCAGCAGCCCGGTAGTCGGAAACACCATATATTTT. Protein: CASSPVVGNTIYF. Supplemented by reference TRBV14 and TRBJ1-3, the full variable domain reads EAGVTQFPSHSVIEKGQTVTLRCDPISGHDNLYWYRRVMGKEIKFLLHFVKESKQDESGMPNNRFLAERTGGTYSTLKVQPAELEDSGVYFCASSPVVGNTIYFGEGSWLTVV.

This chain joins TRBV7-9 and TRBJ1-5; D possibly corresponds to TRBD1 (5 bases). V gave up 0 bases and J gave up 9 bases, with 15 bases separating them. This CDR3 has 15 residues. The germline V gene has CDR1 SEHNR and CDR2 FQNEAQ (reference sequence). The CDR3 bases are TGTGCCAGCAGCTTAGCGGAGGACTGGGGGGGGCCCCAGCATTTT. It codes for CASSLAEDWGGPQHF.